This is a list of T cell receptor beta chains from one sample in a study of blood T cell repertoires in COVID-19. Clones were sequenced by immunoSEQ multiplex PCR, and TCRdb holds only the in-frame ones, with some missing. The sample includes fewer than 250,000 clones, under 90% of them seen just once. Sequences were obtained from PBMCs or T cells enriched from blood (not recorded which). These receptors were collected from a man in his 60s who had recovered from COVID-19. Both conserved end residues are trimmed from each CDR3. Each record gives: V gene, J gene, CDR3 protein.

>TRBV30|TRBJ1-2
AWSVQYGYT
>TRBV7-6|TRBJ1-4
ASSPNGGANEKLF
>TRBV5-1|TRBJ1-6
ASSLATGNNSPLH
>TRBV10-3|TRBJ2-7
AIRSGGEQY
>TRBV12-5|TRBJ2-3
ASGQQGNTQY
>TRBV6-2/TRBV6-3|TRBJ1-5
ASSLDRGPDQPQH
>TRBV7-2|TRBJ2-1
ASSQLAGIYNEQF
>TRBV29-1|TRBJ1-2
SVGADKNYGYT
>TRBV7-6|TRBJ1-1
ASSLDFGQGYTEAF
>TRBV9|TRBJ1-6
ASSVEGRGNSPLH
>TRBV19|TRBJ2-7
ASSKQGYEQY
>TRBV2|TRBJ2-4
ASSSSTTGTAKNIQY
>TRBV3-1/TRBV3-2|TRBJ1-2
ASSQGDSYGYT
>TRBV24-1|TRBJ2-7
ATSDPGTGGEQY
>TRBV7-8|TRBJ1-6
ASSRTRDIYNSPLH
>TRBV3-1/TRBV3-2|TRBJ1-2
ASSQVNRVINYGYT
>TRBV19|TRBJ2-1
ASSPIGGNEQF
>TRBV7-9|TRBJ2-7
ASSPRDRFFEQY
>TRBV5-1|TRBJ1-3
ASSWGDSSGNTIY
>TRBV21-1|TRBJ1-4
ASSKSGGARVHSEKLF
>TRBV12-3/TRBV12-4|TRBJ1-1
ASSGTEEAF
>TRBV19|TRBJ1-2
ASSIDGGEGYGYT
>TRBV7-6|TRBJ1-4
ASSSIRQGAREKLF
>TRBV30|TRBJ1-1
AWSATGANTEAF
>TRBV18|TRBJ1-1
ASSTGHSREAF
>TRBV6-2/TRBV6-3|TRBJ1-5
ASSSWDRGNQPQH
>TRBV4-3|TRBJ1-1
ASSPWRDTEAF
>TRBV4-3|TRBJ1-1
ASSQDQQVSTEAF
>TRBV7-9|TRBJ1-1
ASSLRRSETEAF